This TCR beta chain came from a study of CD8 T cells in ankylosing spondylitis. The CDR3 is 18 amino acids. CDR1 and CDR2 from the germline V gene are MNHNS and SASEGT. After removal of 1 base from V and 6 bases from J, the junction contained 14 bases not matched to a gene. The TCR beta libraries were generated through quantitative 5'-RACE incorporating molecular barcodes. TCRdb re-derived calls from the 5' RACE reads in MiXCR, one entry per CDR3 protein. The repertoire consists of a few hundred thousand distinct CDR3 sequences, with approximately 8.2% occurring once and the leading ten covering about 14%. General observations from the study: Disease-linked clones were reportedly significantly enriched in matched ankylosing spondylitis synovial fluid. Disease-linked clones bore a CD8+ phenotype and were relatively rare in peripheral blood. Ankylosing spondylitis blood seemed to carry a telltale TCR beta motif made of several highly homologous variants. In the blood and synovial fluid of reactive arthritis, some motif variants had been previously reported.

Concerning this clonotype: What it recognizes is unknown.

The origin of this receptor is a male donor with ankylosing spondylitis. V and J are TRBV6-1 and TRBJ2-3; 9 bases fit TRBD2. Sample: blood, either unsorted or a sorted T cell fraction (not recorded which). Here the CDR3 DNA reads TGTGCCAGCAGTGAAGGTTGGGGCGGGAGGGGGGAGGAGGATACGCAGTATTTT. This encodes CASSEGWGGRGEEDTQYF.